The next 20 T cell receptor beta chains were all read from a single sample in a study of blood T cell repertoires in COVID-19. Using immunoSEQ multiplex PCR, the repertoire was profiled, and TCRdb retains in-frame clones only, with some absent. The sample has some 510,000 clones, 85% to 90% seen once; the top ten hold 1.5% to 2%. The sequencing input was PBMCs or T cells enriched from blood (not recorded which). These receptors were obtained from a woman in her thirties or forties who had recovered from COVID-19.

CDR3 sequence (DNA): TGCAGTGCTAGTTGGGAGGAAAAACTGTTTTTT. Its translation is CSASWEEKLFF. The gene calls are TRBV20-1 and TRBJ1-4, with D unclear. Per germline, CDR1 DFQATT and CDR2 SNEGSKA (reference sequence). V shed 3 bases and J shed 8 bases, with 7 bases lying between them. The CDR3 length is 11 residues.

The V gene is TRBV4-1, the J gene TRBJ1-1; D unclear. The CDR3 length is 16 residues. The V gene lost 2 bases and the J gene lost 1 base, with 14 bases spanning the gap. CDR1 is MGHRA, CDR2 YSYEKL, per germline. CDR3 sequence reads: CASSQSLRRGNTEAFF. The CDR3 coding sequence is TGCGCCAGCAGCCAATCTCTCAGGCGGGGGAACACTGAAGCTTTCTTT.

This clone was counted a few times. The chain employs TRBV7-9 and TRBJ1-2; TRBD1 might be the D (6 bases). V lost 8 bases and J 8 bases, leaving 18 bases between the germline ends. Germline-derived CDR1 and CDR2 are SEHNR and FQNEAQ (reference sequence). This CDR3 region has 13 residues. The CDR3 sequence: CASLPKGGDGYTF. The CDR3 region has the DNA TGTGCCAGCCTACCGAAAGGGGGGGACGGCTACACCTTC.

The genes are TRBV28 and TRBJ1-1, with D maybe TRBD1 (5 bases). Per the germline V gene, CDR1 is MDHEN and CDR2 is SYDVKM. CDR3 length equals 17 residues. V gave up 3 bases and J gave up 4 bases, with 21 bases separating them. CDR3 DNA: TGTGCCAGCAGTTTCCCGGGACTAGAGTTTAGAAGCACTGAAGCTTTCTTT. Encoded protein: CASSFPGLEFRSTEAFF. Complete variable domain (other parts from reference TRBV28 and TRBJ1-1): DVKVTQSSRYLVKRTGEKVFLECVQDMDHENMFWYRQDPGLGLRLIYFSYDVKMKEKGDIPEGYSVSREKKERFSLILESASTNQTSMYLCASSFPGLEFRSTEAFFGQGTRLTVV.

The chain carries TRBV4-2 and TRBJ2-2, with D possibly TRBD2 on 6 matching bases. The germline V gene has CDR1 LGHNA and CDR2 YNFKEQ. Trimming left V 4 bases short and J 1 base short, with 10 bases between. The CDR3 has 15 amino acids. The CDR3 loop reads CASSPGGRNTGELFF. The CDR3 nucleotides are TGTGCCAGCAGCCCCGGGGGAAGGAACACCGGGGAGCTGTTTTTT.

The V gene is TRBV11-2, the J gene TRBJ1-1; D might be TRBD1 (6 bases). This CDR3 region has 16 residues. Germline assignment: CDR1 SGHAT and CDR2 FQNNGV. V was cut by 2 bases and J by 3 bases, with 16 bases left in between. CDR3 in amino acids: CASSLPLLGQDTEAFF. CDR3 nucleotides: TGTGCCAGCAGCTTACCCCTCCTGGGACAAGACACTGAAGCTTTCTTT.

This sequence joins TRBV11-3 and TRBJ2-2; a weak D match, TRBD1 (5 bases). V lost 0 bases and J 6 bases, leaving 11 bases between the germline ends. Germline values: CDR1 SGHNT, CDR2 YENEEA. The CDR3 runs to 15 residues. In DNA, the CDR3 is TGTGCCAGCAGCTTAGATGGGGCTGGGGCCGGGGAGCTGTTTTTT. Amino acids: CASSLDGAGAGELFF.

The chain has TRBV27 and TRBJ1-4; D is possibly TRBD1 (5 bases). The CDR3 is 15 amino acids. Trimming removed 5 bases from V and 0 bases from J, with 10 bases in between. Germline-derived CDR1 and CDR2 are MNHEY and SMNVEV (reference sequence). CDR3 coding DNA: TGTGCCAGCAGTCCGCGCAGGGCAACTAATGAAAAACTGTTTTTT. This translates into CASSPRRATNEKLFF.

The rearrangement uses TRBV27 and TRBJ2-3; 13 bases fit TRBD2. V gave up 4 bases and J gave up 1 base; unmatched junction bases: 5. The CDR3 has 17 amino acids. From germline, CDR1 is MNHEY and CDR2 SMNVEV (reference sequence). The CDR3 protein is CASSSWTSGRGTDTQYF. DNA for the CDR3: TGTGCCAGCAGTTCATGGACTAGCGGGAGAGGCACAGATACGCAGTATTTT.

The rearrangement joins TRBV5-1 to TRBJ1-2, with D possibly matching TRBD1 (6 bases). This CDR3 spans 13 amino acids. Germline V gene lookup returns CDR1 SGHRS and CDR2 YFSETQ. Trimming cost V 4 bases and J 8 bases, with 15 bases left between them. The CDR3 sequence: CASSTGTPTGYTF. CDR3 nucleotides: TGCGCCAGCAGCACCGGGACACCCACGGGCTACACCTTC.

V and J are TRBV5-6 and TRBJ2-5, with TRBD2 matching 8 bases. This CDR3 is 12 amino acids long. V was clipped by 7 bases and J by 2 bases; unmatched bases: 1. Germline values: CDR1 SGHDT, CDR2 YYEEEE. CDR3 in DNA: TGTGCCAGCGGGACTAGGCAAGAGACCCAGTACTTC. It encodes CASGTRQETQYF.

The chain uses TRBV6-8 and TRBJ2-1, with TRBD2 matching 7 bases. J lost 8 bases, V lost 2 bases, and 6 bases had no gene match. From germline, CDR1 is MNHGY and CDR2 SAAAGT. The CDR3 has 14 amino acids. The CDR3 region has the DNA TGTGCCAGCAGTTACGTAGGACTAGACGATGAGCAGTTCTTC. This translates into CASSYVGLDDEQFF.

The rearrangement uses TRBV27 and TRBJ1-6; 7 positions match TRBD1. This CDR3 is built from 14 residues. Germline V gene sequence: CDR1 MNHEY, CDR2 SMNVEV (reference sequence). With V trimmed by 4 bases and J by 6 bases, 3 bases remained unmatched. CDR3 in amino acids: CASSSGTVNSPLHF. CDR3 nucleotide sequence: TGTGCCAGCAGTTCCGGGACAGTTAATTCACCCCTCCACTTT.

The chain employs TRBV11-1 and TRBJ1-2, with no clear D. The V end was cut by 3 bases, the J end by 7 bases, with 9 bases between. This CDR3 spans 12 amino acids. Germline V gene sequence: CDR1 SGHAT, CDR2 FQDESV (reference sequence). CDR3 bases: TGTGCCAGCAGCTTCAGTGGGAGTGGCTACACCTTC. This codes for CASSFSGSGYTF.

V is TRBV5-4 and J is TRBJ1-2, with 10 positions matching TRBD1. The CDR3 extends over 15 amino acids. CDR1 is SGHNT, CDR2 YYREEE, per germline (reference sequence). Trimming at V came to 3 bases and at J to 2 bases, leaving 4 bases not matched to a gene. The CDR3 DNA reads as TGTGCCAGCAGCTCCTGGGACAGGGGAAACTATGGCTACACCTTC. Protein sequence: CASSSWDRGNYGYTF.

This chain links TRBV27 with TRBJ1-2; possible D gene TRBD1, 5 bases. Germline V gene sequence: CDR1 MNHEY, CDR2 SMNVEV (reference sequence). Trimming removed 3 bases from V and 10 bases from J, with 15 bases in between. This CDR3 has 13 amino acids. The CDR3 protein is CASSFGRGETYTF. CDR3 nucleotides: TGTGCCAGCAGTTTTGGGCGGGGGGAGACCTACACCTTC.

This clone was found once. The V and J genes are TRBV7-9 and TRBJ2-7, with 11 nucleotides matching TRBD1. CDR3 length: 16 residues. J lost 2 bases, V lost 2 bases, and 5 bases had no gene match. Germline V gene sequence: CDR1 SEHNR, CDR2 FQNEAQ (reference sequence). The chain's CDR3 is CASSLPLGQGAYEQYF. Here the CDR3 DNA reads TGTGCCAGCAGCTTACCGCTGGGACAGGGGGCCTACGAGCAGTACTTC. Combining the CDR3 with reference TRBV7-9 and TRBJ2-7 gives the whole variable domain DTGVSQNPRHKITKRGQNVTFRCDPISEHNRLYWYRQTLGQGPEFLTYFQNEAQLEKSRLLSDRFSAERPKGSFSTLEIQRTEQGDSAMYLCASSLPLGQGAYEQYFGPGTRLTVT.

This clone showed up just once. The chain recombines TRBV24-1 with TRBJ2-2; 10 bases match TRBD1. The V gene end was trimmed by 9 bases and the J gene end by 6 bases; junction bases not matched to a gene: 9. This CDR3 is 15 amino acids long. Germline loops: CDR1 KGHDR, CDR2 SFDVKD. CDR3: CATSLGQGSSGELFF. For the CDR3, the DNA is TGTGCCACCTCCTTGGGACAGGGGTCCTCCGGGGAGCTGTTTTTT.

With respect to this clone: Its ends do not fully match the called genes, so a read error is possible. The chain couples TRBV6-6 to TRBJ2-5; D gene uncertain. The CDR3 is 11 residues long. Looked up from germline, CDR1 is MNHNY and CDR2 is SVGAGI (reference sequence). Here the CDR3 DNA reads TGTGCCAGCAGTCTAATGGAGAACCAGTACTTC. Its protein is CASSLMENQYF.

The V call is TRBV30, the J call TRBJ1-2, with a possible D match to TRBD1 (5 bases). The CDR3 runs 14 residues. V gave up 0 bases and J gave up 10 bases, with 18 bases separating them. Per germline, CDR1 GTSNPN and CDR2 SVGIG (reference sequence). CDR3 region: CAWSVRGGDLPYTF. CDR3 nucleotides: TGTGCCTGGAGTGTACGAGGAGGGGACTTACCCTACACCTTC.